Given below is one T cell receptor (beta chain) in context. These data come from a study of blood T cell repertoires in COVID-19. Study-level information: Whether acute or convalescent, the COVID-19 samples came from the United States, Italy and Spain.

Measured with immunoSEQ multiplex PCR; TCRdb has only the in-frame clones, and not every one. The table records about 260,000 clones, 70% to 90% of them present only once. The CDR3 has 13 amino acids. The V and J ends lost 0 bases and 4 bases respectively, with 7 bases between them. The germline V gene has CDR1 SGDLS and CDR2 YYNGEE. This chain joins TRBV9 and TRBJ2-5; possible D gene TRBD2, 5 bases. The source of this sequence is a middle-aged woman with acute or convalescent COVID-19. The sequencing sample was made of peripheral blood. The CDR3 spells CASSVGRRETQYF. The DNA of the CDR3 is TGTGCCAGCAGCGTAGGGAGGCGAGAGACCCAGTACTTC.